This T cell receptor beta chain was retrieved from a study of blood T cells in healthy people across ages. Germline CDR1 reads MNHEY; CDR2 reads SVGAGI. This CDR3 is built from 14 residues. Through a sample-barcoded 5' primer and a J-beta primer mix, a second PCR was run for roughly 7 to 12 cycles. Each CDR3 protein is one row after TCRdb ran MiXCR on the 5' RACE reads. The sample shows 1.5 million or so distinct CDR3 sequences, 35% to 45% of them seen only once. V gene TRBV6-5 combines with J gene TRBJ2-4; D is unresolved. Matching the DNA end better, TRBJ2-7 makes the J call doubtful. The clonotype was recovered from a woman under 30 in good health. Sequenced material: blood. The DNA for the CDR3 is TGTGCCAGCAGTTACCTTCGGAACACCTACGAGCAGTACTTC. Translated, it gives CASSYLRNTYEQYF.